Shown below are 20 T cell receptor beta chains from a single sample sequenced in a study of blood T cells in healthy people across ages. Sample-barcoded 5' priming and a J-beta primer mix drove a second PCR of about 6 to 11 cycles. Each CDR3 protein is one row after TCRdb ran MiXCR on the 5' RACE reads. This table holds some 760,000 distinct CDR3 sequences, 20% to 25% found once. The same data also contributed to another study, on T cells of mothers and their children.

Material: blood. These receptors were taken from a boy aged 5-17 years in good health.

The V gene is TRBV7-4, the J gene TRBJ1-1; D perhaps matches TRBD1 (5 bases). The CDR3 has 16 residues. Trimming left V 3 bases short and J 3 bases short, with 17 bases between. Germline loops: CDR1 SGHVT, CDR2 SQSDAQ. The CDR3 DNA reads as TGTGCCAGCAGCTTCCCGGGGCACCTATTCCACACTGAAGCTTTCTTT. Translating gives CASSFPGHLFHTEAFF.

The V gene is TRBV11-2, the J gene TRBJ2-5; TRBD2 matches 8 bases. The J call may be incorrect, as the DNA end agrees better with TRBJ2-1. CDR1 and CDR2 (germline): SGHAT, FQNNGV. There are 16 residues in the CDR3. The CDR3 coding sequence is TGTGCCAGCAGCCGGATAGCGGGACTATTATCCAATGAGCAGTTCTTC. This codes for CASSRIAGLLSNEQFF.

The chain has TRBV20-1 and TRBJ1-5; 8 bases fit TRBD1. V was pared by 6 bases and J by 5 bases, with 12 bases of the junction left unmatched. Germline loops: CDR1 DFQATT, CDR2 SNEGSKA (reference sequence). The CDR3 is 15 amino acids. The CDR3 loop is CSAQRGTGGDQPQHF. As DNA, the CDR3 is TGCAGTGCCCAGCGGGGTACAGGGGGGGATCAGCCCCAGCATTTT.

This clonotype showed up just a few times. The V gene is TRBV12-3 or TRBV12-4, the J gene TRBJ2-3, with unresolved D. This CDR3 is 17 amino acids long. Trimming stripped 2 bases from V and 0 bases from J, with 15 bases between. The CDR3 sequence: CASSLKGSGTSTDTQYF. CDR3 DNA sequence: TGTGCCAGCAGTTTAAAGGGCTCTGGTACTAGCACAGATACGCAGTATTTT.

The chain combines TRBV4-2 with TRBJ2-3; D unclear. This CDR3 has 13 residues. Trimming took off 1 base at V and 6 bases at J, with 8 bases between the two ends. Germline V gene lookup returns CDR1 LGHNA and CDR2 YNFKEQ. The CDR3 protein is CASSQVSGDTQYF. CDR3 DNA: TGTGCCAGCAGCCAAGTTTCGGGCGATACGCAGTATTTT.

V gene TRBV12-3 or TRBV12-4 combines with J gene TRBJ1-4; a possible D gene is TRBD1 (5 bases). V gave up 6 bases and J gave up 8 bases, with 19 bases separating them. The CDR3 contains 15 residues. CDR3 residues: CASSYSGGSREKLFF. As DNA, the CDR3 is TGTGCCAGCAGCTATAGTGGGGGGAGTAGGGAAAAACTGTTTTTT.

The chain joins TRBV12-3 or TRBV12-4 to TRBJ2-3; TRBD1 matches 7 bases. The CDR3 covers 12 residues. V lost 5 bases to trimming and J lost 9 bases; unmatched junction nucleotides: 5. The chain's CDR3 is CASSAQGNTQYF. The CDR3, as DNA: TGTGCCAGCAGTGCACAGGGGAACACGCAGTATTTT.

This clonotype has a single count. The chain is built from TRBV3-1 and TRBJ2-3; 11 positions match TRBD2. Germline lookup yields CDR1 LGHDT and CDR2 YNNKEL (reference sequence). The CDR3 spans 16 residues. Unmatched junction bases numbered 6, after V lost 6 bases and J lost 1 base. The CDR3 spells CASRPGLAARTDTQYF. The CDR3 nucleotides are TGTGCCAGCAGACCGGGACTAGCGGCCCGCACAGATACGCAGTATTTT.

The V call is TRBV12-3 or TRBV12-4, the J call TRBJ1-1, with 7 positions matching TRBD1. V lost 3 bases and J lost 1; bases outside the gene matches: 5. The CDR3 sequence is 15 residues long. CDR3 bases: TGTGCCAGCAGTTTTCCGGGACAGAGGAACACTGAAGCTTTCTTT. This codes for CASSFPGQRNTEAFF.

V usage is TRBV4-1 and J usage is TRBJ2-3; perhaps TRBD2 as D (5 bases). The V gene's germline CDR1 is MGHRA and CDR2 YSYEKL. The V gene lost 8 bases and the J gene lost 8 bases, with 11 bases spanning the gap. The CDR3 is made up of 11 amino acids. CDR3 region: CASAGVSTQYF. The CDR3 DNA reads as TGCGCCAGCGCGGGTGTGAGTACGCAGTATTTT.

This clonotype was seen repeatedly, ten times or more. The chain carries TRBV6-5 and TRBJ2-7; the match to TRBD1 covers 8 bases. CDR1 is MNHEY and CDR2 is SVGAGI in the germline V gene. V shed 5 bases, J shed 3 bases, and the junction held 15 bases outside the gene matches. The CDR3 totals 17 residues. CDR3 bases: TGTGCCAGCAGTCCTTCACGCCCCGGACAGGGACTCTACGAGCAGTACTTC. Translation gives CASSPSRPGQGLYEQYF.

In this sample, this clonotype turned up a few times. This chain connects TRBV10-3 to TRBJ2-7; a possible D gene is TRBD2 (6 bases). The germline CDR1 and CDR2 sequences are ENHRY and SYGVKD. V lost 3 bases, J lost 4 bases, and 13 bases lay in between. The CDR3 has 14 residues. CDR3 in DNA: TGTGCCATCAGTGAACCGGGAGCAACTTACGAGCAGTACTTC. As protein: CAISEPGATYEQYF.

Only a few counts were recorded for this clonotype. The rearrangement uses TRBV12-3 or TRBV12-4 and TRBJ2-5, with 9 bases lining up with TRBD1. TRBJ2-7 explains the end of the DNA better; the J call may be wrong. CDR3 length: 13 residues. CDR3 protein: CASMGQGYYEQYF. The DNA of the CDR3 is TGTGCCAGCATGGGACAGGGTTATTACGAGCAGTACTTC.

This clonotype was seen only a few times. In nucleotides, the CDR3 is TGCAGCGTGGCCGGGCTTTTCACCGGGGAGCTGTTTTTT. Translated: CSVAGLFTGELFF. The chain has TRBV29-1 and TRBJ2-2; no firm D call. Trimming removed 6 bases at V and 4 bases at J, with 12 bases between. The CDR3 contains 13 residues. Germline CDR1 is SQVTM and CDR2 is ANQGSEA.

The chain has TRBV9 and TRBJ2-3; TRBD1 agrees at 9 bases. This CDR3 region has 14 residues. Germline CDR1 is SGDLS and CDR2 is YYNGEE. Losses at the gene ends were 0 bases for V and 6 bases for J; bases not matched to a gene: 2. CDR3 amino acids: CASSVVQGADTQYF. CDR3 DNA sequence: TGTGCCAGCAGCGTAGTACAGGGGGCTGATACGCAGTATTTT.

V is TRBV6-5 and J is TRBJ1-4; TRBD1 matches at 7 bases. Germline assignment: CDR1 MNHEY and CDR2 SVGAGI. The V gene end was trimmed by 7 bases and the J gene end by 6 bases; junction bases not matched to a gene: 8. The CDR3 totals 14 residues. The CDR3 sequence: CASTSTGSDEKLFF. DNA for the CDR3: TGTGCCAGCACCTCGACAGGGTCGGATGAAAAACTGTTTTTT.

V is TRBV12-3 or TRBV12-4 and J is TRBJ1-5, with 7 bases fitting TRBD1. V gave up 6 bases and J gave up 0 bases; unmatched junction bases: 5. The CDR3 runs 15 residues. The CDR3: CASRGQEDSNQPQHF. CDR3 DNA sequence: TGTGCCAGCAGAGGACAGGAGGATAGCAATCAGCCCCAGCATTTT.

This clonotype showed up just a few times. The rearrangement uses TRBV20-1 and TRBJ2-7; a weak D match, TRBD2 (5 bases). CDR1 and CDR2 (germline): DFQATT, SNEGSKA (reference sequence). Trimming removed 4 bases from V and 4 bases from J, with 17 bases in between. The CDR3 totals 14 residues. DNA of the CDR3: TGCAGTGCTATAATGGACGGGTCGGGGTACGAGCAGTACTTC. Its translation is CSAIMDGSGYEQYF.

This clonotype appeared a few times. This chain uses TRBV5-1 with TRBJ2-6, with 9 bases matching TRBD1. Germline V gene lookup returns CDR1 SGHRS and CDR2 YFSETQ. This CDR3 comprises 20 residues. The ends lost 4 bases at V and 5 bases at J; junction bases unmatched: 19. The CDR3 region is CASSPKSYLQGAPRANVLTF. CDR3 DNA sequence: TGCGCCAGCAGCCCGAAATCATATTTACAGGGGGCCCCGAGGGCCAACGTCCTGACTTTC.

A few counts support this clonotype. The gene calls are TRBV12-3 or TRBV12-4 and TRBJ2-5; D is unresolved. The length of the CDR3 is 14 residues. V lost 2 bases, J lost 3 bases, and 10 bases lay in between. CDR3 sequence: CASSLILLKETQYF. As DNA, the CDR3 is TGTGCCAGCAGTTTAATACTCCTAAAAGAGACCCAGTACTTC.